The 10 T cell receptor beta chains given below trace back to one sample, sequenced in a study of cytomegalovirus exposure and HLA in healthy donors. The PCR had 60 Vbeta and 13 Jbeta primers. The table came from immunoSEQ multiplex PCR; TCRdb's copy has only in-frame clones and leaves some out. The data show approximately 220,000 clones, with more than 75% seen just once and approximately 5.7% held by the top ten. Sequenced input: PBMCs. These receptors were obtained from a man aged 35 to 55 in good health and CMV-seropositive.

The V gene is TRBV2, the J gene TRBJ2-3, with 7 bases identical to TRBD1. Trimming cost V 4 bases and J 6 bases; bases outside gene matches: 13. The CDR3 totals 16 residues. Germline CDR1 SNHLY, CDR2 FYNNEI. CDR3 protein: CASSVRGTALGDTQYF. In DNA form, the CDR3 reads TGTGCCAGCAGTGTAAGGGGGACAGCGCTCGGGGATACGCAGTATTTT. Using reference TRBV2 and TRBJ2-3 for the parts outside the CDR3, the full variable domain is EPEVTQTPSHQVTQMGQEVILRCVPISNHLYFYWYRQILGQKVEFLVSFYNNEISEKSEIFDDQFSVERPDGSNFTLKIRSTKLEDSAMYFCASSVRGTALGDTQYFGPGTRLTVL.

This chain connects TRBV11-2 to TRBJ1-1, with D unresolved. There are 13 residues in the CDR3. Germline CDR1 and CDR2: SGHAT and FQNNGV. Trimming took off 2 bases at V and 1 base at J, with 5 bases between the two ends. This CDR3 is CASSLISNTEAFF. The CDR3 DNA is TGTGCCAGCAGCTTAATCTCGAACACTGAAGCTTTCTTT.

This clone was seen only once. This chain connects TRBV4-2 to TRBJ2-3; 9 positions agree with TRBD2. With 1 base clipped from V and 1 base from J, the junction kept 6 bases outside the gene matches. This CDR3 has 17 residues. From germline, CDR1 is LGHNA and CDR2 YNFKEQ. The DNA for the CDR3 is TGTGCCAGCAGCCAAGTGGGTAGCGGGAGTGGCACAGATACGCAGTATTTT. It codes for CASSQVGSGSGTDTQYF.

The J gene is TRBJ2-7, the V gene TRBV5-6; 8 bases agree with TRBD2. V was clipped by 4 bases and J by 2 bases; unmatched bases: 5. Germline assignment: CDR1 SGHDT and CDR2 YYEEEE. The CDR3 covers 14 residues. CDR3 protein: CASSKGLGAYEQYV. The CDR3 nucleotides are TGTGCCAGCAGCAAGGGACTAGGGGCCTACGAGCAGTACGTC.

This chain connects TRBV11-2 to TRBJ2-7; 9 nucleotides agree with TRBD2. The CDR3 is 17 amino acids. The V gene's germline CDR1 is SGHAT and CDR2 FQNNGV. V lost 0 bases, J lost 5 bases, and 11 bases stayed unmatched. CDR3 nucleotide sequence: TGTGCCAGCAGCTTAGAGGGTGGCGGGAGGGCCGGGAACGAGCAGTACGTC. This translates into CASSLEGGGRAGNEQYV.

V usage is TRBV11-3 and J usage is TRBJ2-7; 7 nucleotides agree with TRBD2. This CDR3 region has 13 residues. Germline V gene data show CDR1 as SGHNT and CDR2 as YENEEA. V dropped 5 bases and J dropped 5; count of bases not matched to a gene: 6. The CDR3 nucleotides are TGTGCCAGCAGCCCTCGGGGAGGGCACGAGCAGTACGTC. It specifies CASSPRGGHEQYV.

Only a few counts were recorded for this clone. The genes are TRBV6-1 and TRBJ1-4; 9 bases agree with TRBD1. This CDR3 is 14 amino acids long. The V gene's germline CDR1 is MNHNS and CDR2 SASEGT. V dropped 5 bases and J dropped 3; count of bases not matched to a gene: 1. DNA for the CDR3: TGTGCCAGCAGTTGGACAGGGGCTAATGAAAAACTGTTTTTT. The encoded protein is CASSWTGANEKLFF.

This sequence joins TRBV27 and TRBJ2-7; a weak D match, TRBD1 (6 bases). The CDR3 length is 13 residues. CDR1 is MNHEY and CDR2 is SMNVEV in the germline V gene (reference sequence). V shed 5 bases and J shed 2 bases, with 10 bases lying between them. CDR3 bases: TGTGCCAGCAGTCCCGGACAGACCTACGAGCAGTACTTC. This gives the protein CASSPGQTYEQYF.

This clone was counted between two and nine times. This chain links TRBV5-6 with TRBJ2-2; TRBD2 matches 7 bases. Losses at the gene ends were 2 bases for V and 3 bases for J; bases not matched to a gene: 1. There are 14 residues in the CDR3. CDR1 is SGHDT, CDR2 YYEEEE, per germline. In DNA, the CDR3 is TGTGCCAGCAGCTTACTAGCGTACACCGGGGAGCTGTTTTTT. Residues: CASSLLAYTGELFF.

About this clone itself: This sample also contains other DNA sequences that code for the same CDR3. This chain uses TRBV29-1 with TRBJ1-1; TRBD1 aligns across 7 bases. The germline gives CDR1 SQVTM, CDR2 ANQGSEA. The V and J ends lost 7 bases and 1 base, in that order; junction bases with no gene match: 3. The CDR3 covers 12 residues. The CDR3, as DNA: TGCAGCGCACCAGGGGGGAACACTGAAGCTTTCTTT. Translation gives CSAPGGNTEAFF.